The subject of this entry is one T cell receptor beta chain. The sample belongs to a study of blood T cell repertoires in COVID-19. Study summary: Material from acute and convalescent COVID-19 was sourced from the United States, Italy and Spain. The cDNA or gDNA used as material had been derived from T cells, B-cell-depleted T cells, or PBMCs.

In germline, CDR1 is MGHRA, CDR2 YSYEKL. With 3 bases removed from V and 0 bases from J, the gap between germline ends came to 14 bases. The CDR3 sequence is 16 residues long. Original handling: Amplification with reference gene primers provided the estimates of nucleated cell counts. Using immunoSEQ multiplex PCR, the repertoire was profiled, and TCRdb retains in-frame clones only, with some absent. D and trimming come from the DNA, and the V and J calls and clone size come from that table. The top ten clones hold about 8.1% of a sample with about 200,000 clones, around 82% of them seen once. The chain carries TRBV4-1 and TRBJ1-1, with D possibly matching TRBD1 (6 bases). This receptor was obtained from a woman between 50 and 59 years old with acute or convalescent COVID-19. Sequencing was done on a sample of peripheral blood. The CDR3 sequence is CASSHLQTGMNTEAFF. The CDR3 nucleotides read TGCGCCAGCAGCCATCTCCAGACAGGAATGAACACTGAAGCTTTCTTT.